A selection of T cell receptor beta chains follows, all from one sample in a study of blood T cell repertoires in COVID-19. Only in-frame clones appear in the TCRdb table, and some are missing; sequencing was by immunoSEQ multiplex PCR. The sample includes approximately 100,000 clones, 69% of them seen just once. Sequenced material: peripheral blood. The receptors derive from a man older than 75 with acute or convalescent COVID-19. CDR3s include the opening cysteine and the closing phenylalanine or tryptophan. D genes are given only for firm matches. Expanded clones are given a class, and other clones once, few, many or no size at all.

J: TRBJ1-2; D: .; size: .; V: TRBV14; CDR3: CASSQVGRFYGYTF; DNA: TGTGCCAGCAGCCAAGTGGGCAGATTCTATGGCTACACCTTC
J: TRBJ1-3; D: .; size: .; V: TRBV25-1; CDR3: CASSVPGGNTIYF; DNA: TGTGCCAGCAGTGTCCCGGGTGGAAACACCATATATTTT
J: TRBJ2-7; D: .; size: .; V: TRBV6-2/TRBV6-3; CDR3: CASSPRQSSYEQYF; DNA: TGTGCCAGCAGCCCTCGACAAAGCTCCTACGAGCAGTACTTC
J: TRBJ2-5; D: .; size: .; V: TRBV6-5; CDR3: CASSYTGKETQYF; DNA: TGTGCCAGCAGTTACACTGGTAAAGAGACCCAGTACTTC
J: TRBJ1-2; D: .; size: .; V: TRBV28; CDR3: CASSSPRENYGYTF; DNA: TGTGCCAGCAGTTCTCCTCGGGAGAACTATGGCTACACCTTC
J: TRBJ1-5; D: .; size: .; V: TRBV18; CDR3: CASSTASNQPQHF; DNA: TGTGCCAGCTCAACAGCTAGCAATCAGCCCCAGCATTTT
J: TRBJ2-7; D: TRBD1; size: many; V: TRBV11-2; CDR3: CASSQAGTGGLYEQYF; DNA: TGTGCCAGCAGTCAAGCTGGGACAGGGGGACTCTACGAGCAGTACTTC
J: TRBJ2-2; D: .; size: .; V: TRBV24-1; CDR3: CATRRTGNTGELFF; DNA: TGTGCCACCAGGAGGACGGGAAACACCGGGGAGCTGTTTTTT
J: TRBJ2-7; D: .; size: few; V: TRBV11-3; CDR3: CASSLGTGRQDEQYF; DNA: TGTGCCAGCAGCTTAGGCACAGGCCGGCAAGACGAGCAGTACTTC
J: TRBJ2-3; D: .; size: .; V: TRBV3-1/TRBV3-2; CDR3: CASSGGLGGWDTQYF; DNA: TGTGCCAGCAGCGGCGGACTAGGGGGGTGGGATACGCAGTATTTT
J: TRBJ2-1; D: .; size: .; V: TRBV5-1; CDR3: CASSQGGLSYNEQFF; DNA: TGCGCCAGCAGCCAGGGTGGGCTTTCCTACAATGAGCAGTTCTTC
J: TRBJ2-2; D: .; size: .; V: TRBV19; CDR3: CASSTPRGRFTGELFF; DNA: TGTGCCAGTAGTACCCCCCGGGGGAGGTTCACCGGGGAGCTGTTTTTT
J: TRBJ2-7; D: .; size: .; V: TRBV4-1; CDR3: CASSRSGAQGPSYEQYF; DNA: TGCGCCAGCAGCCGCTCAGGGGCGCAGGGACCCTCGTACGAGCAGTACTTC
J: TRBJ2-7; D: TRBD2; size: .; V: TRBV7-9; CDR3: CASSDGGDEQYF; DNA: TGTGCCAGCAGCGACGGGGGGGATGAGCAGTACTTC
J: TRBJ2-2; D: .; size: .; V: TRBV3-1/TRBV3-2; CDR3: CASSPRSAGAGGELFF; DNA: TGTGCCAGCAGCCCAAGGTCGGCAGGGGCGGGCGGGGAGCTGTTTTTT
J: TRBJ2-2; D: .; size: few; V: TRBV4-1; CDR3: CASSQGWGDPGELFF; DNA: TGCGCCAGCAGCCAGGGATGGGGGGACCCCGGGGAGCTGTTTTTT
J: TRBJ2-1; D: .; size: .; V: TRBV25-1; CDR3: CAGGTLSEQFF; DNA: TGTGCCGGGGGGACGCTATCTGAGCAGTTCTTC
J: TRBJ2-2; D: TRBD2; size: .; V: TRBV7-3; CDR3: CASSPSTSANTGELFF; DNA: TGTGCCAGCAGCCCGTCGACTAGCGCGAACACCGGGGAGCTGTTTTTT
J: TRBJ1-1; D: .; size: .; V: TRBV19; CDR3: CASSRTGSSTEAFF; DNA: TGTGCCAGTAGTAGGACGGGGTCGAGCACTGAAGCTTTCTTT
J: TRBJ2-7; D: .; size: .; V: TRBV27; CDR3: CASSAGKAPYEQYF; DNA: TGTGCCAGCAGTGCGGGTAAAGCACCCTACGAGCAGTACTTC
J: TRBJ1-3; D: .; size: .; V: TRBV6-2/TRBV6-3; CDR3: CASSYGTRTSGNTIYF; DNA: TGTGCCAGCAGTTATGGGACAAGGACATCTGGAAACACCATATATTTT
J: TRBJ2-7; D: TRBD1; size: .; V: TRBV5-4; CDR3: CASSVGTGEGYEQYF; DNA: TGTGCCAGCAGCGTTGGGACAGGCGAGGGGTACGAGCAGTACTTC
J: TRBJ2-5; D: TRBD1; size: .; V: TRBV10-3; CDR3: CAISDRTGGLKETQYF; DNA: TGTGCCATCAGTGACAGGACAGGGGGCCTGAAAGAGACCCAGTACTTC
J: TRBJ1-4; D: TRBD1; size: .; V: TRBV10-3; CDR3: CATGDRVGGKLFF; DNA: TGTGCCACAGGCGACAGGGTCGGGGGAAAACTGTTTTTT
J: TRBJ2-1; D: TRBD2; size: .; V: TRBV7-6; CDR3: CASSLVPAGAYNEQFF; DNA: TGTGCCAGCAGCTTAGTCCCAGCGGGAGCCTACAATGAGCAGTTCTTC
J: TRBJ2-5; D: TRBD1; size: .; V: TRBV24-1; CDR3: CATSERQGRRETQYF; DNA: TGTGCCACCAGTGAGAGACAGGGGCGCCGGGAGACCCAGTACTTC
J: TRBJ2-7; D: TRBD2; size: few; V: TRBV29-1; CDR3: CSVKYLAGGYEQYF; DNA: TGCAGCGTTAAATATCTAGCGGGAGGGTACGAGCAGTACTTC
J: TRBJ2-7; D: .; size: .; V: TRBV10-1; CDR3: CASSVPDETYEQYF; DNA: TGCGCCAGCAGTGTCCCCGATGAGACCTACGAGCAGTACTTC
J: TRBJ2-7; D: TRBD2; size: .; V: TRBV10-3; CDR3: CATRSGGKAYEQYF; DNA: TGTGCCACCCGCAGCGGGGGCAAAGCCTACGAGCAGTACTTC
J: TRBJ1-5; D: .; size: .; V: TRBV7-8; CDR3: CASSFSPGQSGQPQHF; DNA: TGTGCCAGCAGCTTTAGTCCGGGACAATCAGGGCAGCCCCAGCATTTT
J: TRBJ1-5; D: TRBD1; size: .; V: TRBV2; CDR3: CASGGAGGQPQHF; DNA: TGTGCCAGCGGCGGGGCAGGGGGACAGCCCCAGCATTTT
J: TRBJ1-2; D: .; size: .; V: TRBV28; CDR3: CASRTNDYGYTF; DNA: TGTGCCAGCAGAACAAATGACTATGGCTACACCTTC
J: TRBJ2-7; D: TRBD2; size: .; V: TRBV4-1; CDR3: CASSQAPVLAGGLGEQYF; DNA: TGCGCCAGCAGCCAGGCCCCAGTTCTAGCGGGAGGACTAGGGGAGCAGTACTTC
J: TRBJ2-7; D: .; size: .; V: TRBV11-1; CDR3: CASSLMVAGEQYF; DNA: TGTGCCAGCAGCTTAATGGTGGCGGGGGAGCAGTACTTC
J: TRBJ2-1; D: TRBD2; size: .; V: TRBV7-3; CDR3: CASSLNREGRANEQFF; DNA: TGTGCCAGCAGCTTAAATCGGGAGGGGAGGGCCAATGAGCAGTTCTTC
J: TRBJ2-7; D: TRBD1; size: .; V: TRBV27; CDR3: CASSWTGGSLYEQYF; DNA: TGTGCCAGCAGTTGGACAGGGGGATCACTCTACGAGCAGTACTTC
J: TRBJ2-1; D: TRBD2; size: .; V: TRBV4-3; CDR3: CASSPKSGGASGRSGYNEQFF; DNA: TGCGCCAGCAGCCCCAAATCGGGCGGGGCTAGCGGGAGGTCTGGCTACAATGAGCAGTTCTTC
J: TRBJ2-1; D: .; size: .; V: TRBV11-3; CDR3: CASSLDSATYNEQFF; DNA: TGTGCCAGCAGCTTAGATAGCGCTACCTACAATGAGCAGTTCTTC
J: TRBJ1-5; D: .; size: medium-sized; V: TRBV28; CDR3: CASSLVYPPKGQPQHF; DNA: TGTGCCAGCAGTTTAGTATATCCACCTAAGGGGCAGCCCCAGCATTTT
J: TRBJ1-1; D: .; size: .; V: TRBV9; CDR3: CASSVAGDTEAFF; DNA: TGTGCCAGCAGCGTAGCCGGGGACACTGAAGCTTTCTTT
J: TRBJ2-5; D: TRBD2; size: .; V: TRBV5-4; CDR3: CASRNREGRETQYF; DNA: TGTGCCAGCAGAAATCGGGAGGGCCGGGAGACCCAGTACTTC
J: TRBJ2-7; D: .; size: once; V: TRBV6-6; CDR3: CASSYSLSSYEQYF; DNA: TGTGCCAGCAGTTACTCGCTCAGCTCCTACGAGCAGTACTTC
J: TRBJ1-5; D: .; size: .; V: TRBV7-9; CDR3: CASSLSGMGSNQPQHF; DNA: TGTGCCAGCAGCTTATCGGGGATGGGTAGCAATCAGCCCCAGCATTTT
J: TRBJ1-1; D: .; size: .; V: TRBV24-1; CDR3: CATSDPNRASGTEAFF; DNA: TGTGCCACCAGTGATCCCAACAGGGCCTCGGGCACTGAAGCTTTCTTT
J: TRBJ2-1; D: TRBD2; size: .; V: TRBV6-2/TRBV6-3; CDR3: CASSLTLAGGPGEQFF; DNA: TGTGCCAGCAGTTTGACCCTAGCGGGAGGGCCAGGCGAGCAGTTCTTC
J: TRBJ2-5; D: .; size: .; V: TRBV5-1; CDR3: CASSFKGGQETQYF; DNA: TGCGCCAGCAGCTTTAAAGGGGGTCAAGAGACCCAGTACTTC
J: TRBJ1-5; D: TRBD1; size: few; V: TRBV28; CDR3: CASSRGDRDSNQPQHF; DNA: TGTGCCAGCAGCCGAGGGGACAGGGATAGCAATCAGCCCCAGCATTTT
J: TRBJ2-6; D: .; size: .; V: TRBV19; CDR3: CASSIYPVPGANVLTF; DNA: TGTGCCAGTAGTATATACCCAGTGCCTGGGGCCAACGTCCTGACTTTC
J: TRBJ1-5; D: .; size: few; V: TRBV6-6; CDR3: CASRRTGGPQHF; DNA: TGTGCCAGCAGGCGGACGGGAGGGCCCCAGCATTTT
J: TRBJ2-7; D: .; size: once; V: TRBV27; CDR3: CASSLTQVLSSYEQYF; DNA: TGTGCCAGCAGTTTAACCCAAGTCCTAAGCTCCTACGAGCAGTACTTC
J: TRBJ1-6; D: .; size: .; V: TRBV19; CDR3: CASSPTGKGNSPLHF; DNA: TGTGCCAGTAGTCCGACAGGAAAGGGGAATTCACCCCTCCACTTT
J: TRBJ2-5; D: .; size: .; V: TRBV5-1; CDR3: CASSFSILETQYF; DNA: TGCGCCAGCAGCTTTAGCATTCTGGAGACCCAGTACTTC
J: TRBJ1-1; D: .; size: few; V: TRBV10-1; CDR3: CASSANRDSTEAFF; DNA: TGCGCCAGCAGCGCAAACAGGGATTCCACTGAAGCTTTCTTT
J: TRBJ1-4; D: .; size: many; V: TRBV6-5; CDR3: CASSNRDVGEKLFF; DNA: TGTGCCAGCAGTAACAGGGATGTGGGTGAAAAACTGTTTTTT
J: TRBJ1-5; D: TRBD1; size: .; V: TRBV19; CDR3: CASSSRQGNSNQPQHF; DNA: TGTGCCAGTAGTAGTCGACAGGGTAATAGCAATCAGCCCCAGCATTTT